This is a list of T cell receptor beta chains from one sample in a study of blood T cell repertoires in COVID-19. This table comes from immunoSEQ multiplex PCR, and its TCRdb copy is limited to in-frame clones, with some not included. The table lists about 150,000 clones, around 84% of them singletons. The sequenced sample consisted of peripheral blood. These TCRs come from a man in his sixties or seventies with acute or convalescent COVID-19. CDR3s include the opening cysteine and the closing phenylalanine or tryptophan. The D gene is left open where the match is weak. Expanded clones are given a class, and other clones once, few, many or no size at all.

d_call	clone_size	j_call	cdr3_length	v_call	cdr3_aa	cdr3_nt
TRBD2	-	TRBJ2-3	17	TRBV9	CASSVRSGGSSTDTQYF	TGTGCCAGCAGCGTAAGAAGCGGGGGCTCGAGCACAGATACGCAGTATTTT
TRBD1	few	TRBJ1-2	15	TRBV27	CASSPRQGAYYGYTF	TGTGCCAGCAGTCCCCGACAGGGGGCCTACTATGGCTACACCTTC
TRBD1	-	TRBJ2-5	14	TRBV19	CATWTGRHQETQYF	TGTGCCACTTGGACAGGGAGGCACCAAGAGACCCAGTACTTC
TRBD1	-	TRBJ2-1	15	TRBV19	CASSIEGQVYNEQFF	TGTGCCAGTAGTATAGAGGGACAGGTCTACAATGAGCAGTTCTTC
-	-	TRBJ1-4	12	TRBV12-5	CASGGQDEKLFF	TGTGCTAGTGGTGGGCAAGATGAAAAACTGTTTTTT
TRBD1	-	TRBJ1-2	16	TRBV28	CASTIEPTGTNYGYTF	TGTGCCAGCACCATAGAACCGACAGGGACTAACTATGGCTACACCTTC
TRBD2	-	TRBJ2-1	16	TRBV5-4	CASSLLPSGAYNEQFF	TGTGCCAGCAGCTTGCTTCCTAGCGGAGCCTACAATGAGCAGTTCTTC
-	few	TRBJ1-1	14	TRBV25-1	CASSPTGTHTEAFF	TGTGCCAGCAGTCCGACCGGGACACACACTGAAGCTTTCTTT
TRBD1	-	TRBJ2-5	16	TRBV3-1/TRBV3-2	CASSPTPGQGIETQYF	TGTGCCAGCAGCCCGACCCCGGGACAGGGGATAGAGACCCAGTACTTC
TRBD1	-	TRBJ1-4	15	TRBV20-1	CSASVGGQPNEKLFF	TGCAGTGCTAGTGTCGGGGGACAGCCTAATGAAAAACTGTTTTTT
-	-	TRBJ1-5	18	TRBV15	CATSRDPAGADNNQPQHF	TGTGCCACCAGCAGAGATCCGGCAGGGGCGGATAACAATCAGCCCCAGCATTTT
TRBD2	-	TRBJ2-1	12	TRBV5-4	CASSLVGGSYFF	TGTGCCAGCAGCTTGGTGGGGGGGTCCTACTTCTTC
-	-	TRBJ2-3	13	TRBV7-3	CASSLLAEGAQYF	TGTGCCAGCAGCTTACTAGCGGAGGGGGCGCAGTATTTT
-	-	TRBJ2-7	14	TRBV5-1	CASSLTGSGNEQYF	TGCGCCAGCAGCTTGACAGGGTCGGGTAACGAGCAGTACTTC
TRBD1	-	TRBJ1-2	15	TRBV28	CASSQPGTGNLGYTF	TGTGCCAGCAGCCAACCCGGGACAGGGAACCTGGGCTACACCTTC
-	-	TRBJ2-1	15	TRBV7-2	CASSLDSSSYNEQFF	TGTGCCAGCAGCTTGGACAGTAGCTCCTACAATGAGCAGTTCTTC
-	-	TRBJ2-3	17	TRBV19	CASSINRWGVSTDTQYF	TGTGCCAGTAGTATAAATAGATGGGGGGTAAGCACAGATACGCAGTATTTT